The present entry profiles one T cell receptor (beta chain) with its context. Its cognate antigen is unknown. The data derive from a study of T cell responses to AZD1222 COVID-19 vaccine. The CDR3 totals 13 residues. The V gene lost 3 bases and the J gene lost 5 bases, with 10 bases spanning the gap. Germline CDR1 is SNHLY and CDR2 is FYNNEI. Method: immunoSEQ multiplex PCR; TCRdb's copy keeps in-frame clones and lacks some. The sample comprises some 180,000 clones, around 92% of which are singletons, and about 10% rests with the top ten. Points from the study as a whole: Just a handful of AZD1222 recipients tested seropositive at baseline. Spike regions recognized by vaccine-associated CD4 TCRs spanned the protein, led by 160-218 and 743-854. Within unmutated variant regions lay the reported targets of nearly half of spike-specific TCRs. The donor group comprised mostly white British people and more females; the analysis possibly underestimated clonal diversity.

This chain uses TRBV2 with TRBJ2-5; D tentatively fits TRBD1 or TRBD2 (6 bases each). The clonotype originates from an adult in good health. Material: peripheral blood, obtained on day 0 of AZD1222 vaccination. The CDR3 nucleotides are TGTGCCAGCAGTGATCGGGGGCTCGAGACCCAGTACTTC. Amino acids: CASSDRGLETQYF.